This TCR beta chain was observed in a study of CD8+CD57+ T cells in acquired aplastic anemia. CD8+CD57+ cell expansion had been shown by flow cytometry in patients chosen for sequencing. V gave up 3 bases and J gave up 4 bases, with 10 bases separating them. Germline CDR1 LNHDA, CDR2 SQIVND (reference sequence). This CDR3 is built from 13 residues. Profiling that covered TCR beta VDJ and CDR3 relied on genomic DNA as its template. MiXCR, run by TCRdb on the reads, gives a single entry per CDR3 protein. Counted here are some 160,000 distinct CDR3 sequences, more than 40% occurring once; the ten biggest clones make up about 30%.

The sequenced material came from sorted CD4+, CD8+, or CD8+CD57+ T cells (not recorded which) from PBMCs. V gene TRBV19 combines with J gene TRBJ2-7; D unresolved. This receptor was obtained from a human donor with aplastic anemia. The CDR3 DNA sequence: TGTGCCAGTAGTATCCAGCCTTGGTACGAGCAGTACTTC. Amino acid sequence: CASSIQPWYEQYF. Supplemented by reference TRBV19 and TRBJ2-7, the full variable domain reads DGGITQSPKYLFRKEGQNVTLSCEQNLNHDAMYWYRQDPGQGLRLIYYSQIVNDFQKGDIAEGYSVSREKKESFPLTVTSAQKNPTAFYLCASSIQPWYEQYFGPGTRLTVT.